The subject of this entry is one T cell receptor (beta chain). No antigen is known for it. This sample is drawn from a study of a mutant IDH1 vaccine in newly diagnosed glioma. Study context: Of treated patients, around 60% were men and roughly 38% women, averaging 40.4 years.

Sequencing used immunoSEQ multiplex PCR; TCRdb keeps in-frame clones, though not all of them. In the table there are approximately 44,000 clones, 91% of which are singletons. Time point: week 23, last vaccination. Every vaccine dose comprised 300 ug of mutant IDH1 20-mer peptide plus topical imiquimod. CDR3 length: 16 residues. V dropped 5 bases and J dropped 1; count of bases not matched to a gene: 8. Germline CDR1 is LNHDA and CDR2 is SQIVND (reference sequence). The receptor's source is a man aged 50-60 years with glioma. The sequencing here drew on PBMCs, taken from a glioma patient whose treatment included an IDH1 peptide vaccine. V is TRBV19 and J is TRBJ2-5; TRBD1 aligns across 9 bases. For the CDR3, the DNA is TGTGCCAGTAGTGTGGGACAGGGAGGGATCCAAGAGACCCAGTACTTC. It translates to CASSVGQGGIQETQYF.